What follows are 25 T cell receptor beta chains derived from one specimen sequenced in a study of shared clonotypes between healthy human individuals. Repertoires were generated with immunoSEQ multiplex PCR, while TCRdb's copy carries only in-frame clones and drops some. Seen here are some 1.4 million clones, roughly 96% observed once, and the top ten hold approximately 1.1%. The specimen sequenced was naive CD4+ T cells sorted from blood. The sample's subset: CD45RA+ positively selected. These receptors came from a man younger than 45 in good health.

The V and J genes are TRBV7-9 and TRBJ2-5; the match to TRBD2 covers 7 bases. V gave up 5 bases and J gave up 5 bases; unmatched junction bases: 20. Germline lookup yields CDR1 SEHNR and CDR2 FQNEAQ (reference sequence). The CDR3 length is 18 residues. The CDR3 nucleotides read TGTGCCAGCAGCGGCTCTAGCGGAAGTGGGGTTAGAGGGGAGACCCAGTACTTC. Amino acid sequence: CASSGSSGSGVRGETQYF.

The V and J genes are TRBV28 and TRBJ2-7, with 7 bases identical to TRBD2. Germline V gene data show CDR1 as MDHEN and CDR2 as SYDVKM. The CDR3 spans 16 residues. V dropped 6 bases and J dropped 0; count of bases not matched to a gene: 11. The CDR3 nucleotides read TGTGCCAGCAGGTTAGCCAGCGGGGTCAGCTCCTACGAGCAGTACTTC. This sequence encodes CASRLASGVSSYEQYF.

The table lists this clone with a count of one. The chain uses TRBV7-2 and TRBJ2-2; no firm D call. The CDR3 extends over 15 amino acids. V was cut by 1 base and J by 2 bases, with 8 bases left in between. The germline CDR1 and CDR2 sequences are SGHTA and FQGNSA. CDR3 amino acids: CASSLVGPNTGELFF. The CDR3 nucleotides read TGTGCCAGCAGCTTAGTCGGACCTAACACCGGGGAGCTGTTTTTT.

The chain joins TRBV6-6 to TRBJ1-2; unclear D gene. This CDR3 is 14 amino acids long. CDR1 is MNHNY, CDR2 SVGAGI, per germline (reference sequence). The V and J ends lost 4 bases and 0 bases respectively, with 9 bases between them. In DNA form, the CDR3 reads TGTGCCAGCAGTTTTTCCGAAGCTAACTATGGCTACACCTTC. It encodes CASSFSEANYGYTF.

This clone was detected once. The V call is TRBV19, the J call TRBJ1-5, with D uncertain. This CDR3 region has 15 residues. V lost 2 bases, J lost 1 base, and 9 bases lay in between. The V gene's germline CDR1 is LNHDA and CDR2 SQIVND (reference sequence). CDR3 DNA sequence: TGTGCCAGTAGTATAAATGGGTTGAGCAATCAGCCCCAGCATTTT. Translated: CASSINGLSNQPQHF. The entire variable domain, with the rest obtained from reference TRBV19 and TRBJ1-5, is as follows: DGGITQSPKYLFRKEGQNVTLSCEQNLNHDAMYWYRQDPGQGLRLIYYSQIVNDFQKGDIAEGYSVSREKKESFPLTVTSAQKNPTAFYLCASSINGLSNQPQHFGDGTRLSIL.

V usage is TRBV5-1 and J usage is TRBJ2-5, with 9 bases identical to TRBD1. From germline, CDR1 is SGHRS and CDR2 YFSETQ. V was pared by 3 bases and J by 5 bases, with 5 bases of the junction left unmatched. The CDR3 length is 14 residues. The CDR3, as DNA: TGCGCCAGCAGCTACGGACAGGGGAGGGAGACCCAGTACTTC. The encoded protein is CASSYGQGRETQYF.

V and J are TRBV7-6 and TRBJ2-1; the match to TRBD2 covers 8 bases. This CDR3 comprises 17 residues. The germline V gene encodes CDR1 SGHVS and CDR2 FNYEAQ. V lost 4 bases to trimming and J lost 3 bases; unmatched junction nucleotides: 11. CDR3 sequence (DNA): TGTGCCAGCAGCTCATATTTCGGGAGGGCCAACTACAATGAGCAGTTCTTC. Its protein product is CASSSYFGRANYNEQFF.

The chain has TRBV7-9 and TRBJ2-3; possible D gene TRBD1, 6 bases. The CDR3 runs 15 residues. The germline V and J ends were trimmed by 5 bases and 5 bases, with 17 bases remaining between them. The germline CDR1 and CDR2 sequences are SEHNR and FQNEAQ (reference sequence). Here the CDR3 DNA reads TGTGCCAGCAGCCTAAGACCAGGGGCTCAAGATACGCAGTATTTT. Translated, it gives CASSLRPGAQDTQYF.

The V and J genes are TRBV18 and TRBJ1-1, with TRBD1 matching 9 bases. The CDR3 has 15 amino acids. The germline V gene has CDR1 KGHSH and CDR2 LQKENI. Germline trimming cut 5 bases from V and 3 bases from J; bases unmatched to any gene: 7. The CDR3 nucleotides are TGTGCCAGCTCAGCCAAGACAGGGGGATACACTGAAGCTTTCTTT. Amino acid sequence: CASSAKTGGYTEAFF. The full variable domain, in which reference TRBV18 and TRBJ1-1 provide the parts outside the CDR3, is NAGVMQNPRHLVRRRGQEARLRCSPMKGHSHVYWYRQLPEEGLKFMVYLQKENIIDESGMPKERFSAEFPKEGPSILRIQQVVRGDSAAYFCASSAKTGGYTEAFFGQGTRLTVV.

The chain carries TRBV6-1 and TRBJ2-7; no definite D call. CDR1 and CDR2 (germline): MNHNS, SASEGT. V was trimmed by 7 bases and J by 12 bases, leaving 16 bases between them. This CDR3 contains 11 residues. The CDR3 reads CASIAGRDLYF. CDR3 nucleotide sequence: TGTGCCAGCATTGCCGGCCGCGACCTGTACTTC.

This chain links TRBV28 with TRBJ1-2; 7 bases fit TRBD1. V lost 5 bases to trimming and J lost 5 bases; unmatched junction nucleotides: 5. Germline loops: CDR1 MDHEN, CDR2 SYDVKM. This CDR3 is built from 13 residues. The CDR3 coding sequence is TGTGCCAGCAGTAACCGGGACAGATATGGCTACACCTTC. It translates to CASSNRDRYGYTF.

The chain employs TRBV2 and TRBJ1-1; 7 positions match TRBD1. The junction had 5 bases not matched to a gene; V was cut back by 4 bases and J by 0 bases. Per the germline V gene, CDR1 is SNHLY and CDR2 is FYNNEI. This CDR3 has 15 residues. CDR3 nucleotides: TGTGCCAGCAGTGCCCAGGGGGTACTGAACACTGAAGCTTTCTTT. This translates into CASSAQGVLNTEAFF.

The chain combines TRBV11-2 with TRBJ1-1, with D possibly TRBD1 on 6 matching bases. V lost 0 bases, J lost 1 base, and 9 bases lay in between. The germline CDR1 and CDR2 sequences are SGHAT and FQNNGV. The CDR3 runs to 15 residues. CDR3 sequence: CASSLDGGPNTEAFF. The CDR3 DNA reads as TGTGCCAGCAGCTTAGATGGGGGGCCGAACACTGAAGCTTTCTTT.

The chain has TRBV4-3 and TRBJ1-4; D remains ambiguous. The CDR3 runs to 18 residues. V dropped 1 base and J dropped 0 bases, with 15 bases sitting between them. Germline assignment: CDR1 LGHNA and CDR2 YSLEER. The CDR3 region is CASSQGGYPRATNEKLFF. The DNA of the CDR3 is TGCGCCAGCAGCCAAGGTGGTTACCCGCGTGCAACTAATGAAAAACTGTTTTTT.

V and J are TRBV5-1 and TRBJ2-7; TRBD1 agrees at 8 bases. The germline gives CDR1 SGHRS, CDR2 YFSETQ. The ends lost 0 bases at V and 5 bases at J; junction bases unmatched: 4. This CDR3 spans 14 amino acids. CDR3 DNA sequence: TGCGCCAGCAGCTTGGGGACAGGGCGTAACGAGCAGTACTTC. It encodes CASSLGTGRNEQYF.

This clone was picked up one time. The chain links TRBV28 to TRBJ2-3, with D hard to call. Trimming left V 3 bases short and J 2 bases short, with 12 bases between. Germline CDR1 is MDHEN and CDR2 is SYDVKM. This CDR3 region has 15 residues. For the CDR3, the DNA is TGTGCCAGCAGTTTGGTGGCAGGTAACACAGATACGCAGTATTTT. Translation gives CASSLVAGNTDTQYF.

The CDR3 is CASSKIAGADTQYF. Written as DNA, the CDR3 is TGTGCCAGCAGCAAAATAGCCGGCGCAGATACGCAGTATTTT. The chain has TRBV6-9 and TRBJ2-3; D is uncertain. Germline-derived CDR1 and CDR2 are MNHGY and SVAAGI. The CDR3 loop spans 14 amino acids. Trimming took off 6 bases at V and 4 bases at J, with 14 bases between the two ends.

The chain employs TRBV18 and TRBJ1-4, with TRBD1 matching 8 bases. This CDR3 has 15 amino acids. The germline CDR1 and CDR2 sequences are KGHSH and LQKENI. J gave up 3 bases and V 5 bases, and 5 bases lay outside the gene matches. The CDR3 loop is CASSTDRGSNEKLFF. The CDR3 region has the DNA TGTGCCAGCTCAACAGACAGGGGATCTAATGAAAAACTGTTTTTT. Based on the CDR3 plus reference TRBV18 and TRBJ1-4, the full variable domain is NAGVMQNPRHLVRRRGQEARLRCSPMKGHSHVYWYRQLPEEGLKFMVYLQKENIIDESGMPKERFSAEFPKEGPSILRIQQVVRGDSAAYFCASSTDRGSNEKLFFGSGTQLSVL.

The chain uses TRBV18 and TRBJ2-7; 9 nucleotides line up with TRBD1. CDR3 size: 15 residues. The germline V gene has CDR1 KGHSH and CDR2 LQKENI. With 3 bases clipped from V and 7 bases from J, the junction kept 10 bases outside the gene matches. Written as DNA, the CDR3 is TGTGCCAGCTCACCTACCGGACAGGGGCTTGGGGAGCAGTACTTC. Its translation: CASSPTGQGLGEQYF.

The chain joins TRBV7-9 to TRBJ1-2, with 9 bases aligning to TRBD1. The CDR3 sequence is 17 residues long. Germline V CDR1 and CDR2: SEHNR, FQNEAQ (reference sequence). The J segment lost 6 bases and the V segment lost 3 bases, leaving 14 bases of the junction unmatched. The CDR3 DNA reads TGTGCCAGCAGCTTCTCCGGGACAGGGACGGCCCCCGATGGCTACACCTTC. It yields the protein CASSFSGTGTAPDGYTF.

V gene TRBV10-2 combines with J gene TRBJ2-3; TRBD2 matches 7 bases. V was pared by 6 bases and J by 8 bases, with 14 bases of the junction left unmatched. Germline lookup yields CDR1 WSHSY and CDR2 SAAADI. The CDR3 sequence is 15 residues long. The CDR3 is CASRAGLTQFGTQYF. The CDR3 DNA reads as TGCGCCAGCAGAGCGGGACTGACGCAATTCGGTACGCAGTATTTT.

The chain employs TRBV25-1 and TRBJ2-7; 9 bases align to TRBD1. With V trimmed by 9 bases and J by 3 bases, 6 bases remained unmatched. In germline, CDR1 is MGHDK, CDR2 SYGVNS. The CDR3 is 13 residues long. CDR3 residues: CASAATGGYEQYF. CDR3 bases: TGTGCCAGTGCTGCGACAGGGGGCTACGAGCAGTACTTC.

The chain couples TRBV30 to TRBJ1-2; 9 bases fit TRBD1. Germline trimming cut 8 bases from V and 4 bases from J; bases unmatched to any gene: 8. Germline-derived CDR1 and CDR2 are GTSNPN and SVGIG (reference sequence). The CDR3 is 13 amino acids. The CDR3 protein is CAGNRGRSYGYTF. The CDR3 DNA is TGTGCCGGTAACAGGGGGCGTAGCTATGGCTACACCTTC.

V is TRBV28 and J is TRBJ2-7, with TRBD2 matching 8 bases. Unmatched junction bases numbered 10, after V lost 5 bases and J lost 1 base. The CDR3 has 16 amino acids. CDR1 is MDHEN, CDR2 SYDVKM, per germline. The CDR3 loop reads CASSTAGASISYEQYF. CDR3 sequence (DNA): TGTGCCAGCAGTACAGCGGGAGCCTCAATTTCCTACGAGCAGTACTTC.

This rearrangement joins TRBV6-1 to TRBJ2-3; 8 positions agree with TRBD2. This CDR3 contains 15 residues. The germline V gene has CDR1 MNHNS and CDR2 SASEGT. V lost 5 bases, J lost 2 bases, and 6 bases stayed unmatched. The CDR3 sequence is CASSQQRELTDTQYF. CDR3 in DNA: TGTGCCAGCAGTCAACAGCGGGAGCTCACAGATACGCAGTATTTT.